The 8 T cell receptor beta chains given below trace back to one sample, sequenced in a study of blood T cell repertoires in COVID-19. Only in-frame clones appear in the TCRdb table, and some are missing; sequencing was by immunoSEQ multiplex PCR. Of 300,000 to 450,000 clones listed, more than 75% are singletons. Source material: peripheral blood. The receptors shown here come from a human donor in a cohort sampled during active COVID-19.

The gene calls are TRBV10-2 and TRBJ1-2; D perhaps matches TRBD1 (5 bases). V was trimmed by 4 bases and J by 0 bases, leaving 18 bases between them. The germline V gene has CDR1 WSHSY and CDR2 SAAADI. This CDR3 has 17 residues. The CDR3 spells CASSGELRGEANYGYTF. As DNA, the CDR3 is TGCGCCAGCAGTGGGGAACTCCGGGGGGAAGCTAACTATGGCTACACCTTC.

The DNA for the CDR3 is TGTGCCAGCAGCCTGACAGTGGACAATGAGCAGTTCTTC. Translating gives CASSLTVDNEQFF. This chain joins TRBV11-2 and TRBJ2-1; TRBD1 is a possible D gene (5 bases). V lost 5 bases and J lost 5, with 10 bases in between. This CDR3 has 13 amino acids. Germline V CDR1 and CDR2: SGHAT, FQNNGV.

The CDR3 DNA follows: TGTGCCATCAGTGGGCCGAACTACGAGCAGTACTTC. Its protein product is CAISGPNYEQYF. The genes are TRBV10-3 and TRBJ2-7; D gene uncertain. Trimming shortened V by 4 bases and J by 3 bases, and 7 bases separated the two germline ends. Germline CDR1 and CDR2: ENHRY and SYGVKD. CDR3 length: 12 amino acids.

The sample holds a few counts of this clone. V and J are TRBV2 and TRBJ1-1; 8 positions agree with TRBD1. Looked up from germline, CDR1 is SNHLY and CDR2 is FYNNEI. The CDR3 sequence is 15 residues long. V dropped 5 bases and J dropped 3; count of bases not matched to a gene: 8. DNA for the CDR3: TGTGCCAGCAGTTTCAACAGGGGGAGGGACACTGAAGCTTTCTTT. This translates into CASSFNRGRDTEAFF. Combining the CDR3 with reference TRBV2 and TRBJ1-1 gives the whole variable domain EPEVTQTPSHQVTQMGQEVILRCVPISNHLYFYWYRQILGQKVEFLVSFYNNEISEKSEIFDDQFSVERPDGSNFTLKIRSTKLEDSAMYFCASSFNRGRDTEAFFGQGTRLTVV.

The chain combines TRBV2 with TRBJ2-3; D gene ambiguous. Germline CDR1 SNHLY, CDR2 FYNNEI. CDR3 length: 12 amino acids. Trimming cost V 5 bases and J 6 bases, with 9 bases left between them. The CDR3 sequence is CASSNPVDTQYF. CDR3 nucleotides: TGTGCCAGCAGTAACCCGGTGGATACGCAGTATTTT.

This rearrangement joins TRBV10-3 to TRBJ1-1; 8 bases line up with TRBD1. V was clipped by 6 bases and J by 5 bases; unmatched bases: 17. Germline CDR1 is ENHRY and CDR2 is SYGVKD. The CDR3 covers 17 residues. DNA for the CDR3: TGTGCCATCAGGCCATTGGATGGAGTCAGGGGGCGGACTGAAGCTTTCTTT. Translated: CAIRPLDGVRGRTEAFF.

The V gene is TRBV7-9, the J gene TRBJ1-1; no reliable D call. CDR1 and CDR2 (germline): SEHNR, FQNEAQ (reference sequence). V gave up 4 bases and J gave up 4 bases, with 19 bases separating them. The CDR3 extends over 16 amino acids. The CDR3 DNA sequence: TGTGCCAGCAGCTATGATAAAAGGTCGGGTGGCACTGAAGCTTTCTTT. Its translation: CASSYDKRSGGTEAFF.

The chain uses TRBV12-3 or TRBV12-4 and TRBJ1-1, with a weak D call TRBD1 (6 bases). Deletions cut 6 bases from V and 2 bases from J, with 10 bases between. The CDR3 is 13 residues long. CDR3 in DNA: TGTGCCAGCAGCCAACAGGGAAACACTGAAGCTTTCTTT. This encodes CASSQQGNTEAFF.